These 10 T cell receptor beta chains share one sample of origin, sequenced in a study of T cell repertoires and HLA-DP antigens. Their cognate antigens are unknown. Profiling relied on immunoSEQ multiplex PCR, and the TCRdb table lists in-frame clones only, not all of them. The sample includes about 110,000 clones, 90% to 95% seen only once; the top ten take 0.25% to 0.3%. The sample consisted of CD4+ T cells from PBMCs. All receptors derive from a woman in her late teens or twenties in good health and CMV-seronegative.

The chain combines TRBV7-6 with TRBJ2-1; 10 nucleotides match TRBD1. This CDR3 has 15 residues. CDR1 and CDR2 (germline): SGHVS, FNYEAQ. V shed 5 bases, J shed 7 bases, and the junction held 8 bases outside the gene matches. The CDR3 region is CASSTRPGQGNEQFF. The CDR3 nucleotides are TGTGCCAGCAGCACACGCCCGGGACAGGGGAATGAGCAGTTCTTC.

This chain uses TRBV9 with TRBJ2-1; 10 positions agree with TRBD2. This CDR3 region has 15 residues. Germline loops: CDR1 SGDLS, CDR2 YYNGEE. V trimming: 1 base; J trimming: 4 bases; junction bases outside the gene matches: 2. As DNA, the CDR3 is TGTGCCAGCAGCGTATCTAGCGGGAGTTACAATGAGCAGTTCTTC. This encodes CASSVSSGSYNEQFF.

The rearrangement joins TRBV4-1 to TRBJ1-1, with TRBD1 as a possible D gene (5 bases). Trimming removed 2 bases from V and 6 bases from J, with 16 bases in between. This CDR3 is built from 15 residues. CDR1 is MGHRA, CDR2 YSYEKL, per germline. The CDR3 sequence is CASSQRGLRGAEAFF. For the CDR3, the DNA is TGCGCCAGCAGCCAACGGGGACTTCGAGGAGCTGAAGCTTTCTTT.

V usage is TRBV5-6 and J usage is TRBJ1-2; possible D gene TRBD1, 6 bases. The length of the CDR3 is 13 residues. Deletions cut 5 bases from V and 2 bases from J, with 10 bases between. Germline V gene lookup returns CDR1 SGHDT and CDR2 YYEEEE. This CDR3 reads CASRQTGNYGYTF. The CDR3 DNA follows: TGTGCCAGCAGACAAACAGGGAACTATGGCTACACCTTC. Filled out from reference TRBV5-6 and TRBJ1-2, the complete variable domain reads DAGVTQSPTHLIKTRGQQVTLRCSPKSGHDTVSWYQQALGQGPQFIFQYYEEEERQRGNFPDRFSGHQFPNYSSELNVNALLLGDSALYLCASRQTGNYGYTFGSGTRLTVV.

The chain employs TRBV9 and TRBJ2-3; 9 nucleotides align to TRBD2. V lost 3 bases, J lost 2 bases, and 7 bases stayed unmatched. CDR3 length: 16 amino acids. Germline-derived CDR1 and CDR2 are SGDLS and YYNGEE. The CDR3 is CASSAVAGAFTDTQYF. Here the CDR3 DNA reads TGTGCCAGCAGCGCTGTAGCGGGAGCATTCACAGATACGCAGTATTTT.

The CDR3 is CASSQGNLNTEAFF. CDR3 DNA sequence: TGCGCCAGCAGCCAAGGAAACCTGAACACTGAAGCTTTCTTT. The chain uses TRBV5-1 and TRBJ1-1, with D hard to call. From germline, CDR1 is SGHRS and CDR2 YFSETQ. This CDR3 region has 14 residues. Trimming stripped 4 bases from V and 0 bases from J, with 10 bases between.

The chain uses TRBV5-3 and TRBJ2-7; 7 bases agree with TRBD1. TRBV5-3 is classed as an ORF, of uncertain function. The trim removed 1 base at V and 3 bases at J, leaving 10 bases unmatched. The CDR3 is 16 residues long. In DNA form, the CDR3 reads TGTGCCAGAAGCTTGAGTCCCCGACAGGGATGCTACGAGCAGTACGTC. As protein: CARSLSPRQGCYEQYV.

The chain couples TRBV7-9 to TRBJ2-3, with TRBD1 identical over 8 bases. The V gene's germline CDR1 is SEHNR and CDR2 FQNEAQ (reference sequence). This CDR3 has 15 residues. J gave up 4 bases and V 3 bases, and 6 bases lay outside the gene matches. This CDR3 reads CASSLTGEASDTQYF. The CDR3 DNA follows: TGTGCCAGCAGCTTGACAGGGGAGGCGTCAGATACGCAGTATTTT.

The chain has TRBV5-4 and TRBJ1-2, with D perhaps TRBD1 (6 bases). The CDR3 is 16 amino acids. In germline, CDR1 is SGHNT, CDR2 YYREEE (reference sequence). Trimming removed 4 bases at V and 5 bases at J, with 21 bases between. For the CDR3, the DNA is TGTGCCAGCAGCCCCGGGTTTGGGGGCGCTTTATATGGCTACACCTTC. Translation gives CASSPGFGGALYGYTF.

The V gene is TRBV9, the J gene TRBJ1-3; D is perhaps TRBD1 (5 bases). Per germline, CDR1 SGDLS and CDR2 YYNGEE. The CDR3 sequence is 14 residues long. V gave up 3 bases and J gave up 1 base, with 8 bases separating them. The CDR3 coding sequence is TGTGCCAGCAGCGCTCAGGGATCTGGAAACACCATATATTTT. Translating it yields CASSAQGSGNTIYF.